Described below is a single T cell receptor beta chain sequence and its context. Trimming at V came to 0 bases and at J to 4 bases, leaving 10 bases not matched to a gene. Germline V lookup: CDR1 SGHRS, CDR2 YFSETQ. The CDR3 spans 17 residues. The record originates from a study of blood T cell repertoires in COVID-19. Overall study: Some COVID-19 samples were acute and others convalescent; all came from the United States, Italy and Spain. The analysed material was cDNA or gDNA that came from T cells, B-cell-depleted T cells, or PBMCs.

Per the study methods: The authors estimated nucleated cell counts from reference gene primer amplification. Assay: immunoSEQ multiplex PCR; the TCRdb copy retains only in-frame clones and omits some. The V and J calls and clone size come from that table; D and trimming were worked out from the DNA. This sample has some 130,000 clones, with about four fifths found just once. Material: peripheral blood. J is TRBJ1-2 and V is TRBV5-1; 9 bases are a match to TRBD1. The sequence was collected from a man aged 60-69 years with acute or convalescent COVID-19. The CDR3 protein is CASSLGGQGSSSYGYTF. The CDR3 DNA follows: TGCGCCAGCAGCTTGGGGGGACAGGGCTCATCAAGCTATGGCTACACCTTC.